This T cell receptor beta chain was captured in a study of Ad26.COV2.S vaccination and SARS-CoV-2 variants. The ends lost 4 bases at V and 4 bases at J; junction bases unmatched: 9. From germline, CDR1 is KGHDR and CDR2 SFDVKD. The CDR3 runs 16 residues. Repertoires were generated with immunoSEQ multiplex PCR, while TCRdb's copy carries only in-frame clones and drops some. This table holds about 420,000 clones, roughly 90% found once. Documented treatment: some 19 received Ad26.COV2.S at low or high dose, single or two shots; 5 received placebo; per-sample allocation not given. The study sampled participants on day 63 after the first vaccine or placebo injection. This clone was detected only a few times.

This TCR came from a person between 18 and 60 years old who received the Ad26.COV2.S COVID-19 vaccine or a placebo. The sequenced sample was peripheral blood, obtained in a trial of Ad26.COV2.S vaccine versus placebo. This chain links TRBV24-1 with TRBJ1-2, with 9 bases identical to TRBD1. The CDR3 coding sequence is TGTGCCACCAGTGACGAAAGGATGACAGGGGGCTATGGCTACACCTTC. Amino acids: CATSDERMTGGYGYTF.